This T cell receptor (beta chain) derives from a study of T cells of healthy individuals (dated by TCRdb to the late 2010s). The library was prepared using 5' RACE. Instrument on record: Illumina MiSeq. The public reads were run again by TCRdb, first through fastp at Q25 and then through MiXCR, and only productive beta chains were kept. Duplicate CDR3 protein sequences are folded into a single record with the most common DNA and genes. In this sample the table shows about 57,000 distinct CDR3 sequences, roughly 16% of which occur a single time. About 4.7% of the sample belongs to the ten largest clones. Turning to this clonotype: The clone's antigen remains unknown. Nothing much larger sits one base from this clone, and base qualities are not available.

CDR1 and CDR2 were assigned from the germline V gene (reference sequence) as LNHNV and YYDKDF. The CDR3 runs 16 amino acids, cysteine and phenylalanine included. Only CDR3 DNA remains: 48 bases, in frame from the first base. The trim is 0 bases for V and 2 bases for J, with a gap of 14 bases between the germline ends. This TCR derives from a human donor in good health. This sequence uses TRBV15 and TRBJ2-7; D gene: possibly TRBD2, on 5 matching bases. The CDR3 region has the sequence CATSRESAGLPYEQYF. Here is the DNA: TGTGCCACCAGCAGAGAATCCGCAGGACTCCCCTACGAGCAGTACTTC.